The present T cell receptor beta chain was sequenced within a study of neurological immune-mediated disorders. This clonotype was observed at least ten times. J gave up 5 bases and V 7 bases, and 14 bases lay outside the gene matches. The CDR3 is 16 amino acids. Synthesis of cDNA was performed by 5'RACE using 10-nucleotide random UMIs. In TCRdb, the 5' RACE reads were re-called with MiXCR into one record per CDR3 protein. The sample records 65,000 to 85,000 distinct CDR3 sequences, 2.5% to 3.5% being singletons. The origin of this receptor is a woman aged 50 to 60 with multiple sclerosis. The specimen was PBMCs. The V and J genes are TRBV12-3 or TRBV12-4 and TRBJ2-7; 10 bases align to TRBD2. In DNA, the CDR3 is TGTGCCAGCACCCTGGGGCTAGCGGGAGTGTACGACGAGCAGTACTTC. It codes for CASTLGLAGVYDEQYF.